The 7 T cell receptor beta chains presented below share a single source sample, sequenced in a study of blood T cells in healthy people across ages. With a J-beta primer mix and a sample-barcoded 5' primer, a second PCR ran about 7 to 12 cycles. TCRdb analysed the 5' RACE reads with MiXCR anew, one entry per CDR3 protein. Of around 1.5 million distinct CDR3 sequences listed, roughly 32% were seen once; the top ten hold 11%. Sequencing used blood. The receptors come from a woman between 25 and 40 years old in good health.

This clonotype showed up just once. J is TRBJ1-4 and V is TRBV7-9, with TRBD1 as a possible D gene (6 bases). The CDR3 length is 17 residues. Trimming removed 3 bases at V and 10 bases at J, with 24 bases between. Germline assignment: CDR1 SEHNR and CDR2 FQNEAQ (reference sequence). Written as DNA, the CDR3 is TGTGCCAGCAGCTTCAGCCGACCCGCGGCAGGGGTGGCAAAACTGTTTTTT. This codes for CASSFSRPAAGVAKLFF.

This clonotype was seen at least ten times. This chain uses TRBV29-1 with TRBJ2-3; D uncertain. This CDR3 comprises 13 residues. The germline V gene encodes CDR1 SQVTM and CDR2 ANQGSEA. Trimming shortened V by 7 bases and J by 0 bases, and 11 bases separated the two germline ends. DNA for the CDR3: TGCAGCGCAGGCCGCAGTAGCACAGATACGCAGTATTTT. Its translation: CSAGRSSTDTQYF.

The sample holds a few counts of this clonotype. The V gene is TRBV11-1, the J gene TRBJ2-7; TRBD1 is a possible D gene (5 bases). Germline values: CDR1 SGHAT, CDR2 FQDESV (reference sequence). Deletions cut 4 bases from V and 7 bases from J, with 14 bases between. The CDR3 totals 13 residues. CDR3 nucleotide sequence: TGTGCCAGCAGCTCAGGGCCCGGACGGGAGCAGTACTTC. Translated, it gives CASSSGPGREQYF.

The CDR3 region has the DNA TGTGCCAGCAGCGTAGTAAGGACAGGTGGCTCTGGGGCCAACGTCCTGACTTTC. Amino acid sequence: CASSVVRTGGSGANVLTF. The chain links TRBV9 to TRBJ2-6, with 7 bases lining up with TRBD1. The trim removed 0 bases at V and 0 bases at J, leaving 6 bases unmatched. Germline V CDR1 and CDR2: SGDLS, YYNGEE. The CDR3 has 18 residues.

The table lists this clonotype with a few counts. One end of the junction varies from germline; a read error may be responsible. The V call is TRBV6-5, the J call TRBJ2-1; no clear D gene. Germline CDR1 is MNHEY and CDR2 is SVGAGI. The length of the CDR3 is 11 residues. For the CDR3, the DNA is TGTGTCAGCAGAAAGGTTAATGAGCAGTTCTTC. Residues: CVSRKVNEQFF.

This chain joins TRBV28 and TRBJ2-4; D uncertain. V was trimmed by 6 bases and J by 0 bases, leaving 18 bases between them. CDR1 and CDR2 (germline): MDHEN, SYDVKM. The CDR3 totals 17 residues. The CDR3, as DNA: TGTGCCAGCAGCCCCTACCCTGAGGATATAGCCAAAAACATTCAGTACTTC. It translates to CASSPYPEDIAKNIQYF.

In its sample, this clonotype was seen a few times. CDR3 in DNA: TGCGCCAGCAGCTTGGATGGGGAAATCTACGAGCAGTACTTC. Its protein is CASSLDGEIYEQYF. The chain couples TRBV5-1 to TRBJ2-7; D gene uncertain. Trimming cost V 0 bases and J 3 bases, with 10 bases left between them. CDR3 size: 14 residues. Germline V lookup: CDR1 SGHRS, CDR2 YFSETQ.